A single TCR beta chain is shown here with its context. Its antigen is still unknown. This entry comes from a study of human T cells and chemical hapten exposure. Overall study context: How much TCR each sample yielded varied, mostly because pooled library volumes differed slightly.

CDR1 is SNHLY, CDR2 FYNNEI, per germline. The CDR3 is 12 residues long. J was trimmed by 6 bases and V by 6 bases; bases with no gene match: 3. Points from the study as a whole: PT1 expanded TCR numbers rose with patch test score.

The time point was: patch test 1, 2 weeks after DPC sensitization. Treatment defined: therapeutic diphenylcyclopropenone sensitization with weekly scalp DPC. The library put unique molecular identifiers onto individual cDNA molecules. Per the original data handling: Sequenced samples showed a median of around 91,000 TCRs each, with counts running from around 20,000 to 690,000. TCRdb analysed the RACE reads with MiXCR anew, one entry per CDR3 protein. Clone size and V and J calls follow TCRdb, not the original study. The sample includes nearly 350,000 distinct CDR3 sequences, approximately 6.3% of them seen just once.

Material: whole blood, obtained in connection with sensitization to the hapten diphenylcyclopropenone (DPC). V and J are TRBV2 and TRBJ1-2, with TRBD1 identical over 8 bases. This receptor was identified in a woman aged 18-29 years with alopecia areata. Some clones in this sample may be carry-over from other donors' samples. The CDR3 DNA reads TGTGCCAGCAGCGCGACAGGGGATGGCTACACCTTC. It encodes CASSATGDGYTF.